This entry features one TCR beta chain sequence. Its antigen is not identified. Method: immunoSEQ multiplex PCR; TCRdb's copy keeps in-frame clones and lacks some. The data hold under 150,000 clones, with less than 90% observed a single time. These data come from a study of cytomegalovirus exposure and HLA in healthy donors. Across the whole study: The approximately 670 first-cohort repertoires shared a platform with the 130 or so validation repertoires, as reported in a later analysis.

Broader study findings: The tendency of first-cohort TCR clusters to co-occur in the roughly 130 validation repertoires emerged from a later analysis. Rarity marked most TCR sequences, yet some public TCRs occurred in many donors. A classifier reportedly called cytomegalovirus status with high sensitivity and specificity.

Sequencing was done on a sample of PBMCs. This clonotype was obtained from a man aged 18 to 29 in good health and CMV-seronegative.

Here the CDR3 reads CASSLVGGSAYNEQFF. DNA for the CDR3: TGCGCCAGCAGCTTGGTAGGCGGGAGCGCCTACAATGAGCAGTTCTTC. The gene calls are TRBV5-1 and TRBJ2-1; TRBD2 aligns across 7 bases. The CDR3 is made up of 16 amino acids. Germline CDR1 and CDR2: SGHRS and YFSETQ. V was clipped by 0 bases and J by 2 bases; unmatched bases: 5. Full variable domain (rest looked up from reference TRBV5-1 and TRBJ2-1): KAGVTQTPRYLIKTRGQQVTLSCSPISGHRSVSWYQQTPGQGLQFLFEYFSETQRNKGNFPGRFSGRQFSNSRSEMNVSTLELGDSALYLCASSLVGGSAYNEQFFGPGTRLTVL.